This entry lists 26 T cell receptor beta chains sequenced from one sample in a study of blood T cells in healthy people across ages. A J-beta primer mix and a sample-barcoded 5' primer were used in a second PCR of roughly 7 to 12 cycles. TCRdb redid the calling of the 5' RACE reads with MiXCR, one entry per CDR3 protein. The sample carries just over 800,000 distinct CDR3 sequences, approximately 67% recorded once. Sequencing was carried out using blood. These receptors all come from a man aged 25-45 years in good health.

The rearrangement uses TRBV28 and TRBJ2-2; no firm D call. Germline assignment: CDR1 MDHEN and CDR2 SYDVKM. The CDR3 has 11 residues. The germline V and J ends were trimmed by 4 bases and 5 bases, with 2 bases remaining between them. The CDR3 nucleotides are TGTGCCAGCAGTTCAACCGGGGAGCTGTTTTTT. Protein product: CASSSTGELFF.

The chain recombines TRBV7-2 with TRBJ1-2; a weak D match, TRBD1 (6 bases). CDR3 length equals 15 residues. Trimming removed 5 bases from V and 7 bases from J, with 20 bases in between. Germline loops: CDR1 SGHTA, CDR2 FQGNSA. The CDR3 DNA follows: TGTGCCAGCAGCCCCGACAGGTCTAGGCAGGGTGGCTACACCTTC. Its translation is CASSPDRSRQGGYTF.

In nucleotides, the CDR3 is TGTGCCACCTGGGGCCTGAATAATTCACCCCTCCACTTT. Translated, it gives CATWGLNNSPLHF. The genes are TRBV28 and TRBJ1-6; a possible D gene is TRBD1 (5 bases). CDR1 and CDR2 from the germline V gene are MDHEN and SYDVKM. V shed 10 bases and J shed 5 bases, with 12 bases lying between them. The CDR3 totals 13 residues.

This clonotype has a handful of counts. This rearrangement joins TRBV5-1 to TRBJ2-5; perhaps TRBD2 as D (6 bases). The germline V gene has CDR1 SGHRS and CDR2 YFSETQ. CDR3 length: 16 amino acids. Trimming removed 3 bases from V and 2 bases from J, with 17 bases in between. The CDR3 DNA reads TGCGCCAGCAGCTCCAGGGAGGCGGCGGGACAAGAGACCCAGTACTTC. Its protein product is CASSSREAAGQETQYF.

The chain links TRBV6-5 to TRBJ2-3; weak D call: TRBD1 (6 bases). Trimming cost V 2 bases and J 5 bases, with 14 bases left between them. Germline lookup yields CDR1 MNHEY and CDR2 SVGAGI. CDR3 length: 15 amino acids. The CDR3 is CASSYAVQGVDTQYF. In DNA, the CDR3 is TGTGCCAGCAGTTACGCGGTACAGGGAGTAGATACGCAGTATTTT.

The chain employs TRBV29-1 and TRBJ1-2; D may be TRBD1 (5 bases). V lost 3 bases, J lost 5 bases, and 13 bases lay in between. Germline CDR1 is SQVTM and CDR2 is ANQGSEA. The CDR3 contains 13 residues. The CDR3 reads CSVEAGTRYGYTF. CDR3 DNA sequence: TGCAGCGTTGAGGCCGGGACGCGATATGGCTACACCTTC.

The CDR3, as DNA: TGTGCCAGCAGCGCGAGGCGACAGGAGACAGCAGATACGCAGTATTTT. Translated: CASSARRQETADTQYF. This rearrangement joins TRBV7-3 to TRBJ2-3; D is perhaps TRBD1 (6 bases). This CDR3 contains 16 residues. The germline V gene encodes CDR1 SGHTA and CDR2 FQGTGA. Trimming pared 5 bases from V and 4 bases from J, leaving 19 bases between.

The chain uses TRBV6-2 or TRBV6-3 and TRBJ1-2, with unresolved D. The CDR3 length is 13 residues. Trimming removed 6 bases at V and 6 bases at J, with 14 bases between. CDR1 and CDR2 from the germline V gene are MNHEY and SVGEGT. For the CDR3, the DNA is TGTGCCAGCAGCCACCCCCTCGGGAATGGCTACACCTTC. Translating gives CASSHPLGNGYTF.

As regards this clonotype: An end of the junction does not agree with germline; a read error may underlie this. Here the CDR3 reads CASSLGHIYGYTF. CDR3 nucleotides: TGTGCCAGCAGCTTAGGGCACATTTATGGCTACACCTTC. This chain links TRBV12-3 or TRBV12-4 with TRBJ1-2, with D unresolved. This CDR3 spans 13 amino acids.

The rearrangement joins TRBV29-1 to TRBJ1-2; possibly TRBD1 for D (6 bases). V was clipped by 6 bases and J by 4 bases, with 18 bases between them. Germline values: CDR1 SQVTM, CDR2 ANQGSEA. This CDR3 is built from 14 residues. The CDR3 loop is CSVATGGASYGYTF. Written as DNA, the CDR3 is TGCAGCGTAGCCACGGGGGGGGCTAGCTATGGCTACACCTTC.

The V call is TRBV3-1, the J call TRBJ1-5, with D possibly being TRBD1 (5 bases). Germline V gene sequence: CDR1 LGHDT, CDR2 YNNKEL (reference sequence). With 4 bases removed from V and 3 bases from J, the gap between germline ends came to 13 bases. The length of the CDR3 is 15 residues. CDR3: CASSPGDRLNQPQHF. CDR3 bases: TGTGCCAGCAGCCCCGGCGACAGACTCAATCAGCCCCAGCATTTT.

The rearrangement uses TRBV7-3 and TRBJ1-6, with no clear D. Deletions cut 5 bases from V and 5 bases from J, with 13 bases between. The germline V gene encodes CDR1 SGHTA and CDR2 FQGTGA. The CDR3 is 15 amino acids. This CDR3 reads CASSTGRADNSPLHF. The CDR3 region has the DNA TGTGCCAGCAGCACGGGCCGGGCCGATAATTCACCCCTCCACTTT.

This clonotype was picked up a small number of times. The chain uses TRBV28 and TRBJ2-7, with a possible D match to TRBD1 (5 bases). The germline V gene encodes CDR1 MDHEN and CDR2 SYDVKM. This CDR3 comprises 14 residues. The V and J ends lost 3 bases and 2 bases respectively, with 11 bases between them. The CDR3 protein is CASSLQGSAYEQYF. In DNA form, the CDR3 reads TGTGCCAGCAGTTTGCAGGGTTCTGCCTACGAGCAGTACTTC.

CDR3 loop: CASSSIGRTSTDTQYF. The CDR3 DNA follows: TGTGCCAGCAGTAGTATAGGACGGACTAGCACAGATACGCAGTATTTT. The rearrangement uses TRBV6-2 or TRBV6-3 and TRBJ2-3; TRBD2 might be the D (5 bases). Germline V lookup: CDR1 MNHEY, CDR2 SVGEGT. The CDR3 is made up of 16 amino acids. Trimming pared 5 bases from V and 0 bases from J, leaving 15 bases between.

This chain joins TRBV6-2 or TRBV6-3 and TRBJ2-5, with D uncertain. The J call could be wrong; TRBJ2-7 is a better fit for the DNA end. Germline values: CDR1 MNHEY, CDR2 SVGEGT. This CDR3 has 11 amino acids. This CDR3 reads CASSYRIEQYF. CDR3 in DNA: TGTGCCAGCAGTTACCGGATCGAGCAGTACTTC.

The chain recombines TRBV20-1 with TRBJ2-4; D is possibly TRBD1 (6 bases). Between the trimmed V and J ends, which lost 0 bases and 5 bases, there was a span of 26 bases. The CDR3 contains 19 residues. Germline-derived CDR1 and CDR2 are DFQATT and SNEGSKA (reference sequence). In DNA form, the CDR3 reads TGCAGTGCTAGAGATCTTAGGGGGTACGATCGGACGTCGGAAAACATTCAGTACTTC. This translates into CSARDLRGYDRTSENIQYF.

V is TRBV25-1 and J is TRBJ2-7; 9 nucleotides match TRBD1. CDR1 and CDR2 (germline): MGHDK, SYGVNS. J was trimmed by 2 bases and V by 6 bases; bases with no gene match: 14. The CDR3 runs 17 residues. The CDR3 DNA reads as TGTGCCAGCAGGTCACCCGGGACAGGGCGGGGAACCTACGAGCAGTACTTC. Translated, it gives CASRSPGTGRGTYEQYF.

This rearrangement joins TRBV7-8 to TRBJ2-1; 9 bases align to TRBD2. The V and J ends lost 5 bases and 7 bases, in that order; junction bases with no gene match: 9. This CDR3 spans 15 amino acids. The germline gives CDR1 SGHVS, CDR2 FQNEAQ. The CDR3 reads CASSPGRGGANEQFF. CDR3 nucleotide sequence: TGTGCCAGCAGCCCCGGGCGGGGGGGTGCGAATGAGCAGTTCTTC.

J is TRBJ2-1 and V is TRBV12-3 or TRBV12-4; the match to TRBD1 covers 9 bases. The CDR3 length is 14 residues. Unmatched junction bases numbered 5, after V lost 6 bases and J lost 5 bases. Written as DNA, the CDR3 is TGTGCCAGCAGGTGGGACAGGGCCAACAATGAGCAGTTCTTC. Translating it yields CASRWDRANNEQFF.

The J gene is TRBJ2-3, the V gene TRBV15; TRBD2 agrees at 8 bases. This CDR3 has 15 residues. CDR1 is LNHNV, CDR2 YYDKDF, per germline (reference sequence). With V trimmed by 0 bases and J by 2 bases, 1 base remained unmatched. The CDR3 protein is CATSRDSGITDTQYF. The CDR3 region has the DNA TGTGCCACCAGCAGAGATAGCGGGATCACAGATACGCAGTATTTT.

The chain has TRBV29-1 and TRBJ2-5; 7 nucleotides agree with TRBD2. Germline loops: CDR1 SQVTM, CDR2 ANQGSEA. The V and J ends lost 4 bases and 5 bases, in that order; junction bases with no gene match: 4. The CDR3 spans 12 residues. CDR3 protein: CSVGRGWETQYF. In DNA, the CDR3 is TGCAGCGTTGGGCGGGGGTGGGAGACCCAGTACTTC.

Here the CDR3 DNA reads TGTGCCAGCAGCACGGACAGGGGCTATGAGCAGTTCTTC. This translates into CASSTDRGYEQFF. The chain links TRBV7-3 to TRBJ2-1; TRBD1 aligns across 9 bases. Germline loops: CDR1 SGHTA, CDR2 FQGTGA. V shed 5 bases, J shed 8 bases, and the junction held 4 bases outside the gene matches. The length of the CDR3 is 13 residues.

This clonotype was observed once. One end of the junction fails to match germline, which may point to a read error. The J gene is TRBJ2-3, the V gene TRBV28; 9 bases are shared with TRBD2. CDR3 length: 15 residues. CDR1 is MDHEN and CDR2 is SYDVKM in the germline V gene. The CDR3 region is CASSRASGATETQYF. CDR3 sequence (DNA): TGTGCCAGCAGCCGCGCTAGCGGGGCCACAGAGACGCAGTATTTT.

V is TRBV10-2 and J is TRBJ1-2; perhaps TRBD1 as D (6 bases). The CDR3 sequence is 12 residues long. Trimming cost V 7 bases and J 8 bases, with 14 bases left between them. Per the germline V gene, CDR1 is WSHSY and CDR2 is SAAADI. The CDR3 loop reads CASTSQGNGYTF. The CDR3 coding sequence is TGCGCCAGCACCTCACAGGGTAACGGCTACACCTTC.

The table lists this clonotype with a few counts. The V and J genes are TRBV12-3 or TRBV12-4 and TRBJ2-3, with no clear D. V was trimmed by 6 bases and J by 4 bases, leaving 11 bases between them. This CDR3 contains 13 residues. CDR3 sequence (DNA): TGTGCCAGCAGCTCGGTTACGCCAGATACGCAGTATTTT. It codes for CASSSVTPDTQYF.

The V and J genes are TRBV10-3 and TRBJ2-7, with 9 bases aligning to TRBD1. The end of the DNA is better explained by TRBJ2-5, so the J call may be wrong. This CDR3 region has 14 residues. Looked up from germline, CDR1 is ENHRY and CDR2 is SYGVKD. The CDR3 sequence: CAISEGTGYETQYF. The CDR3, as DNA: TGTGCCATCAGTGAGGGGACAGGGTATGAGACCCAGTACTTC.